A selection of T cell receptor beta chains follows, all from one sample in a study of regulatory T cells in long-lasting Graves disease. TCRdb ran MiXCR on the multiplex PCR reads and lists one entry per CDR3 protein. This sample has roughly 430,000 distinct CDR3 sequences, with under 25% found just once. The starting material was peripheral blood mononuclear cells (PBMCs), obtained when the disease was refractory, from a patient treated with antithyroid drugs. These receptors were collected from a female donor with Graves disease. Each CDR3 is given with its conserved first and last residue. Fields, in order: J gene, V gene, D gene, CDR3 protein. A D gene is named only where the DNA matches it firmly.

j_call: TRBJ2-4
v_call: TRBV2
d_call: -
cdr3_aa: CASSEAGLNIQYF

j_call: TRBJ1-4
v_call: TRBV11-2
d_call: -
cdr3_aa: CASSLRLSEKLFF

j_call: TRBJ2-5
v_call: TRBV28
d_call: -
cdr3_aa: CASSRPPPQETQYF

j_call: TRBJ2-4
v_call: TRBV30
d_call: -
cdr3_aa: CAWSTQGHIQYF

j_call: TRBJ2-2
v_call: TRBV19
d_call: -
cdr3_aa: CASSYPITGELFF

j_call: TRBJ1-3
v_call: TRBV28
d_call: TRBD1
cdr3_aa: CASNTGTGGDGNTIYF

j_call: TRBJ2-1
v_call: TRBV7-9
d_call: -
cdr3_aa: CASSLAQGRKNEQFF

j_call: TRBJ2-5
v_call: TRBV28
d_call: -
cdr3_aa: CASSSGLLGTQYF

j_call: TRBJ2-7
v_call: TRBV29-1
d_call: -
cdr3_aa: CSVVGGHLPYEQYF

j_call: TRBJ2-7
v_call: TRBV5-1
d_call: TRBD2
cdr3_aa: CASSPRTSGREEQYF

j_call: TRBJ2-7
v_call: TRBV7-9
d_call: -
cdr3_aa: CASRGIKSYEQYF

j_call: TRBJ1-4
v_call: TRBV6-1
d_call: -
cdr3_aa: CASGPLGKLFF

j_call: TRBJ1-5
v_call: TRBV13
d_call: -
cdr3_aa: CASSSRGTLDNQPQHF

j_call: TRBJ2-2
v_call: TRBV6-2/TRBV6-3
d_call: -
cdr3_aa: CASSYVTVRDTGELFF

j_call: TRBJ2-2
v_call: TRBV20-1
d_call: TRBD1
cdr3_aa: CSARRAGTAGTGELFF

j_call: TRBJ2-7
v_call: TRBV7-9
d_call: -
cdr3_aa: CASSSDHTGLDYEQYF

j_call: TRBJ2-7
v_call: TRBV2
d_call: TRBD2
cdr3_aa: CASSAGLASTEQYF

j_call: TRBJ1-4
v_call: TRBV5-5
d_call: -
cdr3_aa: CASSMTGEKLFF

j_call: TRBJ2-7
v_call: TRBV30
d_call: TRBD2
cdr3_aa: CAWSYGGTYEQYF

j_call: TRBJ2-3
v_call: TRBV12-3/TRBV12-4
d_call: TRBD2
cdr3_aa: CASSSPGTSGSVSTDTQYF

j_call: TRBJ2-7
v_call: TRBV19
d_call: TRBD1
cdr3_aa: CASRTFGQGIHEQYF

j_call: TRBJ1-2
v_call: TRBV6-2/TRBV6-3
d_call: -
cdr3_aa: CASSDPPGRTTYGYTF

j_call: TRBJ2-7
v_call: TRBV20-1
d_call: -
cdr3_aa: CSASAGGFSYEQYF

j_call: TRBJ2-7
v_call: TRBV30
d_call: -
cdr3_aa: CAWSRLWGPAYEQYF

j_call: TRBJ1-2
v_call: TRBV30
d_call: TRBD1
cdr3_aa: CAWSAGTVVGYTF

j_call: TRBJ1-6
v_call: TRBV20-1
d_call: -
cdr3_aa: CSARERGGGNSPLHF

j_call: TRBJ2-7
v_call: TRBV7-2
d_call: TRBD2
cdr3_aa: CASSPGAGVYEQYF

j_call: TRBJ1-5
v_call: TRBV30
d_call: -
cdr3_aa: CAWSVQNNQPQHF

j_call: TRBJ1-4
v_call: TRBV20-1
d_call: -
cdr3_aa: CSAGPGVSNEKLFF

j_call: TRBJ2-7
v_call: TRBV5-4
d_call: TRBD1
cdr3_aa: CASSFRGRGNEQYF

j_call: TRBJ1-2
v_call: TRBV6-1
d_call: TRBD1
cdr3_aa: CASSPGQGSYGYTF

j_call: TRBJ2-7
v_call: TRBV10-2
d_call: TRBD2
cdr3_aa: CASSEIAGAPEQYF

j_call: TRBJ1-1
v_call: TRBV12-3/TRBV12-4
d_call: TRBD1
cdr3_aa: CASKDREMNTEAFF

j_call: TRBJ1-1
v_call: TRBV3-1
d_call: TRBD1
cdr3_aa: CASRGQGDDAAEAFF

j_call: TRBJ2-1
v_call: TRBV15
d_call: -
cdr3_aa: CATSLRRGEMDEQFF

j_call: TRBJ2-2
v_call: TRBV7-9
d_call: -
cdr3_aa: CASSLETGTGELFF

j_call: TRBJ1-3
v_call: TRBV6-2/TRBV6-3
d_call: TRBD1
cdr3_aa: CASSGQAGNTIYF

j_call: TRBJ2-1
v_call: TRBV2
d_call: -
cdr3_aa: CASRQEGSYNEQFF

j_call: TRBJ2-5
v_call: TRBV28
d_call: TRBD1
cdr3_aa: CASTGGEGTQYF

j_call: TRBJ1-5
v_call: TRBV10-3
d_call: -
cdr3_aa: CATQLSDSNQPQHF

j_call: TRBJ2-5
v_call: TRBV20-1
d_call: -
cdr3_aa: CSARVDNQETQYF

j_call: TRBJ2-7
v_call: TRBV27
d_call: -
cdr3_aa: CASSPGTGGIYEQYF

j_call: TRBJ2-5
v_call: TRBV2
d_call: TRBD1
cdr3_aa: CASPKTDRGRETQYF

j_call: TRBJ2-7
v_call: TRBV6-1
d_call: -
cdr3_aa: CASSPGDGYYEQYF